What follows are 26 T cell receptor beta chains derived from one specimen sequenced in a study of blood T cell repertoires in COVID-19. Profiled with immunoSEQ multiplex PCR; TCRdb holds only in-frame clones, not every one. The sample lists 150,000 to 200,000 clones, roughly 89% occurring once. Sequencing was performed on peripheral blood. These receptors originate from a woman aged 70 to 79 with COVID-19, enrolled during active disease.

In DNA, the CDR3 is TGTGCCTGGACGGCCGGGACAGGTTTTCCGGGGGAGACCCAGTACTTC. Its protein is CAWTAGTGFPGETQYF. The chain recombines TRBV30 with TRBJ2-5; TRBD1 agrees at 8 bases. CDR1 GTSNPN and CDR2 SVGIG come from the germline V gene (reference sequence). The CDR3 has 16 amino acids. With 4 bases clipped from V and 5 bases from J, the junction kept 15 bases outside the gene matches.

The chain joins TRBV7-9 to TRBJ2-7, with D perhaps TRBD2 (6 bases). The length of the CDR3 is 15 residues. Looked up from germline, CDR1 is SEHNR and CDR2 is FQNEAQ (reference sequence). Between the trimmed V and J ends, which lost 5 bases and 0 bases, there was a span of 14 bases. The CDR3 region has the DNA TGTGCCAGCAGCATCGGGAGTTACAGCTCCTACGAGCAGTACTTC. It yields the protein CASSIGSYSSYEQYF.

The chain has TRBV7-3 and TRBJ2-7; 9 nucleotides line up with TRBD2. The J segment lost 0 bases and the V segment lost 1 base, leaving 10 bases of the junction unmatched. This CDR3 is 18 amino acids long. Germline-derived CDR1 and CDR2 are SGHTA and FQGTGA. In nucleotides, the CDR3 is TGTGCCAGCAGCTTAATAGGTAGCGGGAGATCAGGCTCCTACGAGCAGTACTTC. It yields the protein CASSLIGSGRSGSYEQYF.

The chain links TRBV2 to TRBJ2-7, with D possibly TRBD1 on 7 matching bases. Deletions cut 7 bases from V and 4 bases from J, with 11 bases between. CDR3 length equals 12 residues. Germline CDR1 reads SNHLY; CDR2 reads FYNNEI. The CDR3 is CASNPGGYEQYF. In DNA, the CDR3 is TGTGCCAGCAACCCAGGGGGGTACGAGCAGTACTTC.

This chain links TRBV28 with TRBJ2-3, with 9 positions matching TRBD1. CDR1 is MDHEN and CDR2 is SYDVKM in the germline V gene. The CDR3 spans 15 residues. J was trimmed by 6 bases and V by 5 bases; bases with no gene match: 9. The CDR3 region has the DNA TGTGCCAGCAGTCCAGGGGGACAGGGTTTGGATACGCAGTATTTT. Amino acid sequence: CASSPGGQGLDTQYF.

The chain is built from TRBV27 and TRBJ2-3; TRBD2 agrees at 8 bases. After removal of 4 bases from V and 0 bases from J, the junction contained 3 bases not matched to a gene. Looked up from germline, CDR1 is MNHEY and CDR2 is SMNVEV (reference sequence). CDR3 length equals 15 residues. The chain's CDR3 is CASSWGLVSTDTQYF. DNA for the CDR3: TGTGCCAGCAGTTGGGGACTAGTGAGCACAGATACGCAGTATTTT.

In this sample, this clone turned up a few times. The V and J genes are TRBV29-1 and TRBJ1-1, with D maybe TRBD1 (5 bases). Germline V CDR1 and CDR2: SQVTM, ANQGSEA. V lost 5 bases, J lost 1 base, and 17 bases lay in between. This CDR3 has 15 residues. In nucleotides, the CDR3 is TGCAGCGTTATGATCTCCTTCGGGGGGAACACTGAAGCTTTCTTT. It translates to CSVMISFGGNTEAFF. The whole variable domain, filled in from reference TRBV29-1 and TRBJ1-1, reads SAVISQKPSRDICQRGTSLTIQCQVDSQVTMMFWYRQQPGQSLTLIATANQGSEATYESGFVIDKFPISRPNLTFSTLTVSNMSPEDSSIYLCSVMISFGGNTEAFFGQGTRLTVV.

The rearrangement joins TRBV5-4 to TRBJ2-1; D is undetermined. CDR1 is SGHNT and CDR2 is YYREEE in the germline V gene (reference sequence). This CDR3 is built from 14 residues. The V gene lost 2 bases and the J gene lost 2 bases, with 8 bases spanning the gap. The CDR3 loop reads CASSLMQAYNEQFF. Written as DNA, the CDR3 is TGTGCCAGCAGCTTAATGCAGGCCTACAATGAGCAGTTCTTC.

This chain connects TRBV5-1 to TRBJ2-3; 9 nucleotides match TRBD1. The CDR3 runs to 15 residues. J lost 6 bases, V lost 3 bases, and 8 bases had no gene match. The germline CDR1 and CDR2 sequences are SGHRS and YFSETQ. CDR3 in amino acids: CASSWGTGYPDTQYF. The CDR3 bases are TGCGCCAGCAGCTGGGGGACAGGGTATCCGGATACGCAGTATTTT.

The chain's CDR3 is CASSLLADGADTQYF. CDR3 DNA: TGCGCCAGCAGCCTACTAGCGGATGGGGCAGATACGCAGTATTTT. The chain links TRBV5-1 to TRBJ2-3; TRBD2 aligns across 8 bases. This CDR3 region has 15 residues. Germline V CDR1 and CDR2: SGHRS, YFSETQ. V lost 4 bases to trimming and J lost 4 bases; unmatched junction nucleotides: 8.

The CDR3 is CASSQGRGEQYF. The CDR3 DNA reads TGTGCCAGCAGCCAGGGACGGGGGGAGCAGTACTTC. The chain employs TRBV3-1 (or the pseudogene TRBV3-2) and TRBJ2-7, with a weak D call TRBD2 (6 bases). This CDR3 spans 12 amino acids. Germline CDR1 reads LGHDT; CDR2 reads YNNKEL (reference sequence). V was shortened by 3 bases and J by 7 bases, with 10 bases between the two germline ends.

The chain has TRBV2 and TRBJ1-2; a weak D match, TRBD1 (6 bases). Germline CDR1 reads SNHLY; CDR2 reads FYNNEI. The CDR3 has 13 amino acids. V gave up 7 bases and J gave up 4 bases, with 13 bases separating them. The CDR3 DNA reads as TGTGCCAGCATAGGGGGACGGGCCTATGGCTACACCTTC. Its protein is CASIGGRAYGYTF.

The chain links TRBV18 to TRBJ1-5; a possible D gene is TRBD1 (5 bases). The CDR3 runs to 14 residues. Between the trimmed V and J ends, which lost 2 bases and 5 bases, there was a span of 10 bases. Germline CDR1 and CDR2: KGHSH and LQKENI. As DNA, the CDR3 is TGTGCCAGCTCACCAGTGGGGCTCTATCAGCCCCAGCATTTT. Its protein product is CASSPVGLYQPQHF.

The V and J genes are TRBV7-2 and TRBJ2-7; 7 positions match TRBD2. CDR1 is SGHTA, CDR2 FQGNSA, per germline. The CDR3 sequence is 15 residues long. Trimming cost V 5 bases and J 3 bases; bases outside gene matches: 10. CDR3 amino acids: CASSPQAGLRYEQYF. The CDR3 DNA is TGTGCCAGCAGCCCACAAGCGGGACTACGCTACGAGCAGTACTTC.

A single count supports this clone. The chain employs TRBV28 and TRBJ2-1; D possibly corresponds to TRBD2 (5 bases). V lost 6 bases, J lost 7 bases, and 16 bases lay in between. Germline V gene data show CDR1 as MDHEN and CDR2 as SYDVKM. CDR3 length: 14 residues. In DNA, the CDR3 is TGTGCCAGCAGACCCGGCCTCCGGGGAAATGAGCAGTTCTTC. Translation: CASRPGLRGNEQFF.

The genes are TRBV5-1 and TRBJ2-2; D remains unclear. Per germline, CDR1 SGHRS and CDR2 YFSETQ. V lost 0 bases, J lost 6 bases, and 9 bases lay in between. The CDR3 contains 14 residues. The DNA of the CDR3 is TGCGCCAGCAGCTTGGTGTTCGTCCCCGGGGAGCTGTTTTTT. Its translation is CASSLVFVPGELFF.

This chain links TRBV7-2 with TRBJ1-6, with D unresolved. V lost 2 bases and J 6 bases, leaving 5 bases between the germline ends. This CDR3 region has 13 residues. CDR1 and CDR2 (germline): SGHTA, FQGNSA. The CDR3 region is CASSLRSNSPLHF. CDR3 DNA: TGTGCCAGCAGCTTACGGAGTAATTCACCCCTCCACTTT. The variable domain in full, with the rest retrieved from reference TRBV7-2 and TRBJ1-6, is GAGVSQSPSNKVTEKGKDVELRCDPISGHTALYWYRQSLGQGLEFLIYFQGNSAPDKSGLPSDRFSAERTGGSVSTLTIQRTQQEDSAVYLCASSLRSNSPLHFGNGTRLTVT.

The CDR3 is CASSILMGPGTEAFF. CDR3 bases: TGTGCCAGTAGTATTCTTATGGGGCCTGGGACTGAAGCTTTCTTT. This sequence joins TRBV19 and TRBJ1-1; D might be TRBD1 (5 bases). The germline V gene encodes CDR1 LNHDA and CDR2 SQIVND (reference sequence). The CDR3 length is 15 residues. V dropped 3 bases and J dropped 5 bases, with 16 bases sitting between them.

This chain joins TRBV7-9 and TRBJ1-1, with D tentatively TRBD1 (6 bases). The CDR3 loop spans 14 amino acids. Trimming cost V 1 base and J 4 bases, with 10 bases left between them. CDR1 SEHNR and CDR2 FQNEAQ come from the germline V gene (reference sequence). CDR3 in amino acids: CASSLGEGGTEAFF. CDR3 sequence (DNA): TGTGCCAGCAGCTTAGGGGAGGGGGGCACTGAAGCTTTCTTT. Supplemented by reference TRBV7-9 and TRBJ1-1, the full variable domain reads DTGVSQNPRHKITKRGQNVTFRCDPISEHNRLYWYRQTLGQGPEFLTYFQNEAQLEKSRLLSDRFSAERPKGSFSTLEIQRTEQGDSAMYLCASSLGEGGTEAFFGQGTRLTVV.

CDR3 protein: CASSYDYTIYF. The DNA for the CDR3 is TGTGCCAGCAGTTACGACTACACCATATATTTT. The genes are TRBV6-2 or TRBV6-3 and TRBJ1-3; D not resolved. Germline CDR1 MNHEY, CDR2 SVGEGT. With 2 bases removed from V and 8 bases from J, the gap between germline ends came to 4 bases. CDR3 length: 11 amino acids.

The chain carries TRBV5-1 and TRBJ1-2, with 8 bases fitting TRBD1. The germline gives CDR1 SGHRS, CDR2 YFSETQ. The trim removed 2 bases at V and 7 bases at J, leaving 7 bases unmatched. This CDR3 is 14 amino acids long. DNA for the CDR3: TGCGCCAGCAGCTTTGGGGGACAGGAGCTTGGCTACACCTTC. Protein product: CASSFGGQELGYTF.

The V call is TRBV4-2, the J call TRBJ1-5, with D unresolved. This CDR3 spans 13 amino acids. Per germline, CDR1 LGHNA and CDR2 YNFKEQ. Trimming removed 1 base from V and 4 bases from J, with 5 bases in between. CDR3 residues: CASSQGGNQPQHF. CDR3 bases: TGTGCCAGCAGCCAAGGAGGGAATCAGCCCCAGCATTTT.

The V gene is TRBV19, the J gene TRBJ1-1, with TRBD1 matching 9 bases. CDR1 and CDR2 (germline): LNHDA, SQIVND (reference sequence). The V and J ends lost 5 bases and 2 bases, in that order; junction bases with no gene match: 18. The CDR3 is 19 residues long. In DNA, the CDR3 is TGTGCCAGTAGTGGGTGGGGGGACAGGGTCGTTGGTACAAACACTGAAGCTTTCTTT. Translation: CASSGWGDRVVGTNTEAFF.

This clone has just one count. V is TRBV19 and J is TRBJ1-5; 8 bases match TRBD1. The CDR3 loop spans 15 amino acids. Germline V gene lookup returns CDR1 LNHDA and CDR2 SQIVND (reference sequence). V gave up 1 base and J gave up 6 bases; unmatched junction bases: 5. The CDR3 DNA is TGTGCCAGTAGTATAGGACAGGGGTACGGTCAGCCCCAGCATTTT. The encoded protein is CASSIGQGYGQPQHF.

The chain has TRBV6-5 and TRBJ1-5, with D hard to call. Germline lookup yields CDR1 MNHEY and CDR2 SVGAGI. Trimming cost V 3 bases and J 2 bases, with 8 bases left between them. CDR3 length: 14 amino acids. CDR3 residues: CASSYRQGNQPQHF. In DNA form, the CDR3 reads TGTGCCAGCAGTTATCGCCAGGGCAATCAGCCCCAGCATTTT.

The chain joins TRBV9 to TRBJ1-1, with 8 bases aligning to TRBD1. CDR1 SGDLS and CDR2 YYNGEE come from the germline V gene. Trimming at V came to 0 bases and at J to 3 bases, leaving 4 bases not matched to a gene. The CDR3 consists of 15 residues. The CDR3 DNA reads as TGTGCCAGCAGCGTAGAATCAGGGGGCTACACTGAAGCTTTCTTT. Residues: CASSVESGGYTEAFF.